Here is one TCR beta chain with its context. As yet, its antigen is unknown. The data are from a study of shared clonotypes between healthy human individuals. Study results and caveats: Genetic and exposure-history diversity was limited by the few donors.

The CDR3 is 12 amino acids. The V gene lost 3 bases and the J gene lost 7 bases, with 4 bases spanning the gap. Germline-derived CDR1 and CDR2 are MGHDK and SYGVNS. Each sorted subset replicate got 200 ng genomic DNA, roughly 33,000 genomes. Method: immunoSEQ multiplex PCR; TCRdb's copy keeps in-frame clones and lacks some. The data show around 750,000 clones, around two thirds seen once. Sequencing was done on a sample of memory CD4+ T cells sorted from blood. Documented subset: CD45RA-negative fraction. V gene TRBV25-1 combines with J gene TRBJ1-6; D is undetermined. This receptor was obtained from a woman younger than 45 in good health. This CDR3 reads CASSDGNSPLHF. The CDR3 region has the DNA TGTGCCAGCAGTGACGGGAATTCACCCCTCCACTTT.